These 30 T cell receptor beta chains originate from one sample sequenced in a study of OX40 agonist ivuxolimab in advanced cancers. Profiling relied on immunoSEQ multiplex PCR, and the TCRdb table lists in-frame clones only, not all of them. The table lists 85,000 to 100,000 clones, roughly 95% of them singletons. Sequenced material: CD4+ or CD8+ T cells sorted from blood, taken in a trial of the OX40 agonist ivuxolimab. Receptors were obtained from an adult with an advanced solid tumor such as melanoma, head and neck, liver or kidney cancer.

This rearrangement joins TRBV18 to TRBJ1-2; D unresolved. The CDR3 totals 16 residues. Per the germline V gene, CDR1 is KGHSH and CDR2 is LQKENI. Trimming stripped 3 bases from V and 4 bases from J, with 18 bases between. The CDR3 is CASSPLDGVPVYGYTF. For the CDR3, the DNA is TGTGCCAGCTCACCCCTTGACGGGGTTCCTGTCTATGGCTACACCTTC.

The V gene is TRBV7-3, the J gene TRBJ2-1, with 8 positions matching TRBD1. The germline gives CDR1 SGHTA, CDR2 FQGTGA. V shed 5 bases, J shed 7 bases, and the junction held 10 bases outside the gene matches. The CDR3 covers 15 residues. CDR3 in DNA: TGTGCCAGCAGCATCGGAGGGGGACAGGAGAATGAGCAGTTCTTC. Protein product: CASSIGGGQENEQFF.

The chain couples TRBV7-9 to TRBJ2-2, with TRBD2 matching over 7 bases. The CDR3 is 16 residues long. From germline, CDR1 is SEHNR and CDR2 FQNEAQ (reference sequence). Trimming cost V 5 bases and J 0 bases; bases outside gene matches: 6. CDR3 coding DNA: TGTGCCAGCAGCCCCCCGGGGACTACGAACACCGGGGAGCTGTTTTTT. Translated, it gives CASSPPGTTNTGELFF.

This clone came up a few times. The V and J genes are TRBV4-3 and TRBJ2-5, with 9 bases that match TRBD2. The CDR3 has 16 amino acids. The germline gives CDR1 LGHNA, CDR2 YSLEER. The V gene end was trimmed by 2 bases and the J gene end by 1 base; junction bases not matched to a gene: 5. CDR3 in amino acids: CASSQFLAGIQETQYF. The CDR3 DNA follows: TGCGCCAGCAGCCAATTCCTAGCGGGGATCCAAGAGACCCAGTACTTC.

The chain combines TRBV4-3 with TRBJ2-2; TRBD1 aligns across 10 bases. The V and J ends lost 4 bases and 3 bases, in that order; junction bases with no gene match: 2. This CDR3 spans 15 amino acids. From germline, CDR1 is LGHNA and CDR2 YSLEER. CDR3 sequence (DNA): TGCGCCAGCAGCCGACAGGGGGCGCACACCGGGGAGCTGTTTTTT. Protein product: CASSRQGAHTGELFF.

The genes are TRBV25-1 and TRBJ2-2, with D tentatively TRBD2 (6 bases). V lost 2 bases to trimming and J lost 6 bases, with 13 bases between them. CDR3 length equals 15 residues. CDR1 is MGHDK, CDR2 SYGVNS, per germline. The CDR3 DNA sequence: TGTGCCAGCAGTGAAGGGGGAGGTAACCCCGGGGAGCTGTTTTTT. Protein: CASSEGGGNPGELFF.

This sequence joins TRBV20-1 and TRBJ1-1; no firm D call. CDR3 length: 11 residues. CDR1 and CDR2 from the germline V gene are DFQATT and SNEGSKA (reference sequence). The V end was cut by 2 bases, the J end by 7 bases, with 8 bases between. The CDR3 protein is CSARQQYEAFF. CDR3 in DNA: TGCAGTGCTAGACAGCAGTATGAAGCTTTCTTT.

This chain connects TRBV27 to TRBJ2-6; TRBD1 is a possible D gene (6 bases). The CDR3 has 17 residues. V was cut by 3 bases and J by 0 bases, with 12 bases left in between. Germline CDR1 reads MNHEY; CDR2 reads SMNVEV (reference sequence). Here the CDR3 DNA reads TGTGCCAGCAGTTTCCGGACAGAGAGCTCTGGGGCCAACGTCCTGACTTTC. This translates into CASSFRTESSGANVLTF.

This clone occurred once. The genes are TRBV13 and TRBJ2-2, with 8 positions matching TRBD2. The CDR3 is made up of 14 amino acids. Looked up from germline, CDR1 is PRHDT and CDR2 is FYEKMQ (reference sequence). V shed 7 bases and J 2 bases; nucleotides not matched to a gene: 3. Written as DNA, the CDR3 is TGTGCCAGCACCGGACTAGCCAACACCGGGGAGCTGTTTTTT. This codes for CASTGLANTGELFF. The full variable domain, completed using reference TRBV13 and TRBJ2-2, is AAGVIQSPRHLIKEKRETATLKCYPIPRHDTVYWYQQGPGQDPQFLISFYEKMQSDKGSIPDRFSAQQFSDYHSELNMSSLELGDSALYFCASTGLANTGELFFGEGSRLTVL.

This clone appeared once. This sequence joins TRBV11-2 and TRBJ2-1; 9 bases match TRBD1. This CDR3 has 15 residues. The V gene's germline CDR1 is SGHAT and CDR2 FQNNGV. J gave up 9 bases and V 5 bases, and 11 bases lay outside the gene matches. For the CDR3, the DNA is TGTGCCAGCAGCGAACCCGGGACAGGGATGGGTGAGCAGTTCTTC. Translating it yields CASSEPGTGMGEQFF.

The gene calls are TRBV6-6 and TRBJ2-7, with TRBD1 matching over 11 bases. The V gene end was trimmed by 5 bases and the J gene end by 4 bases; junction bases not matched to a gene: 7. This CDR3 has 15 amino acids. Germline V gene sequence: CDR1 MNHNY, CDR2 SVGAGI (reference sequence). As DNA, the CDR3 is TGTGCCAGCAGTCCGACGGACAGGGGGCGATACGAGCAGTACTTC. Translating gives CASSPTDRGRYEQYF.

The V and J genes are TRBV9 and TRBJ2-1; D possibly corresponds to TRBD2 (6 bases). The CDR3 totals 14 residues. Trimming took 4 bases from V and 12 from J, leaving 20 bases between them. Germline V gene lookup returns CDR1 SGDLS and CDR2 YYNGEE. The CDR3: CASSSRLNGRLQFF. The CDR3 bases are TGTGCCAGCAGCTCCCGCCTGAATGGGAGGCTGCAGTTCTTC.

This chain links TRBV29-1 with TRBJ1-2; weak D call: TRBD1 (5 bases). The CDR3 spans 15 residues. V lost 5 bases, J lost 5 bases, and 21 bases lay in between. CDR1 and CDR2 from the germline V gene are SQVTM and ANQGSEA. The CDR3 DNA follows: TGCAGCGTTACCAGGACTGCGGCGGGACGGTATGGCTACACCTTC. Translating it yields CSVTRTAAGRYGYTF.

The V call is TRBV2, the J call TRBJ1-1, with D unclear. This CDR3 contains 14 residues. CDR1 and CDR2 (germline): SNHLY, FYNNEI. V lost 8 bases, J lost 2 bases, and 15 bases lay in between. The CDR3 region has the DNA TGTGCCAGCCGTCCGGAGCCTCTCAACACTGAAGCTTTCTTT. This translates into CASRPEPLNTEAFF.

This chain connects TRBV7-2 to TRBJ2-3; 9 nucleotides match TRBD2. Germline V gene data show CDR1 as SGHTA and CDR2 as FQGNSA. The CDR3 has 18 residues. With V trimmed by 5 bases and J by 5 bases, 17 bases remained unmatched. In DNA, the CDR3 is TGTGCCAGCAGCCGAATACGTCGGGTGACTAGCGGAGGAGATACGCAGTATTTT. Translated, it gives CASSRIRRVTSGGDTQYF.

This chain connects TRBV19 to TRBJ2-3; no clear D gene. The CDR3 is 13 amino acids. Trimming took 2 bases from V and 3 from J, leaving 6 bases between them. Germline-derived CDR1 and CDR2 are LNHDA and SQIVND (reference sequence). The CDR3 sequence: CASSISGTDTQYF. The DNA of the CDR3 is TGTGCCAGTAGTATATCAGGTACAGATACGCAGTATTTT.

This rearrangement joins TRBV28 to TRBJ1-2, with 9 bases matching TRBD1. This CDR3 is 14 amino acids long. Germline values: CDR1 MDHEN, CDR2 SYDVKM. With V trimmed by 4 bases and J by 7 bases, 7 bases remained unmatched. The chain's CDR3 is CASSSGQGPLGYTF. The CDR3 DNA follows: TGTGCCAGCAGTTCCGGACAGGGGCCCCTTGGCTACACCTTC.

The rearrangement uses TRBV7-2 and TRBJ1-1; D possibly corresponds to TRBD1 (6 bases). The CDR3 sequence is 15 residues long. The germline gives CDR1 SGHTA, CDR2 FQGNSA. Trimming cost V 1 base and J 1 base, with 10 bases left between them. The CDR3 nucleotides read TGTGCCAGCAGCTTAGTTGGGGGGCCGAACACTGAAGCTTTCTTT. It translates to CASSLVGGPNTEAFF.

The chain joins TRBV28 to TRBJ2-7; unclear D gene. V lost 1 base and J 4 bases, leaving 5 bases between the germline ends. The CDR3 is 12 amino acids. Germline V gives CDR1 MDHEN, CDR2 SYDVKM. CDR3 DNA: TGTGCCAGCAGTTTATCGGAGTACGAGCAGTACTTC. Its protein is CASSLSEYEQYF.

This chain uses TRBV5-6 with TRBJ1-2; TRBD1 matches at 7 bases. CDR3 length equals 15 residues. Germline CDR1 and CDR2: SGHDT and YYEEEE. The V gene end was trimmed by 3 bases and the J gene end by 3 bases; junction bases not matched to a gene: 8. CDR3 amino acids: CASSYEDRDYYGYTF. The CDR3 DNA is TGTGCCAGCAGCTACGAAGACAGGGACTACTATGGCTACACCTTC.

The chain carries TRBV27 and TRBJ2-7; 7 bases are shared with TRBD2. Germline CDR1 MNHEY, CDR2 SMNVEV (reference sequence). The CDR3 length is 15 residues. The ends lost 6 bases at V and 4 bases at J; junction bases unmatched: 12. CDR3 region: CASRSSGLGTYEQYF. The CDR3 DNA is TGTGCCAGCAGATCGTCAGGACTAGGGACGTACGAGCAGTACTTC.

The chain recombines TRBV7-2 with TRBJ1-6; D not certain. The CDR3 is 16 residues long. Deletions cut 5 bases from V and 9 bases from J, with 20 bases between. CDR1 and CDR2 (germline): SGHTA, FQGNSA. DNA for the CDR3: TGTGCCAGCAGCACTTCTCGGCATGCGGCAGGTTCACCCCTCCACTTT. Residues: CASSTSRHAAGSPLHF.

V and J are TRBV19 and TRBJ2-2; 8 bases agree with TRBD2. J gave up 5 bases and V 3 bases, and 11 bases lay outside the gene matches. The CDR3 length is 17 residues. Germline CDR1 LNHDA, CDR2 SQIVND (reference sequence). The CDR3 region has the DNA TGTGCCAGTAGTATGCCCGCCCTAGCGGGCCGTACCGGGGAGCTGTTTTTT. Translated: CASSMPALAGRTGELFF.

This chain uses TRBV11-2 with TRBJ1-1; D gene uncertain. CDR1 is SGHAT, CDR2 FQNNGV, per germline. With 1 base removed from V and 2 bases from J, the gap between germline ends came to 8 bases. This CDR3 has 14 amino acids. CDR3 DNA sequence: TGTGCCAGCAGCTTAGGGTACGTCAACACTGAAGCTTTCTTT. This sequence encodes CASSLGYVNTEAFF.

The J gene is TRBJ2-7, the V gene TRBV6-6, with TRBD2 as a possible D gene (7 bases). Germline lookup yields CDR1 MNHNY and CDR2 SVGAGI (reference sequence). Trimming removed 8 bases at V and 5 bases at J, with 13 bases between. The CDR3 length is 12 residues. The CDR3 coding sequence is TGTGCCAGCGGTAGGGGGGGCCACGAGCAGTACTTC. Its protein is CASGRGGHEQYF.

CDR3 amino acids: CASSPTSGRGGQETQYF. The CDR3 DNA follows: TGTGCCAGCAGCCCGACCTCAGGCCGCGGGGGCCAAGAGACCCAGTACTTC. This chain joins TRBV5-4 and TRBJ2-5; 7 bases map to TRBD2. Germline CDR1 reads SGHNT; CDR2 reads YYREEE (reference sequence). The CDR3 runs to 17 residues. V lost 4 bases and J lost 1; bases outside the gene matches: 13.

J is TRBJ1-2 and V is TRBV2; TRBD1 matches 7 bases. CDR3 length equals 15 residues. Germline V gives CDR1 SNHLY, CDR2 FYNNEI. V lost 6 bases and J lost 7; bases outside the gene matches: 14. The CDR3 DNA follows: TGTGCCAGCAGACCAAGCACAGGGGAGTATCGTGGCTACACCTTC. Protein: CASRPSTGEYRGYTF.

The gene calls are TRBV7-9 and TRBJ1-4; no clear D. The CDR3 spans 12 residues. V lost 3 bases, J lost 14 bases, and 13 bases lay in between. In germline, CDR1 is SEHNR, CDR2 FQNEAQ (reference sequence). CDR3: CASSFSTSRLFF. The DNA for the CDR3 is TGTGCCAGCAGCTTCAGCACTTCGAGGCTGTTTTTT.

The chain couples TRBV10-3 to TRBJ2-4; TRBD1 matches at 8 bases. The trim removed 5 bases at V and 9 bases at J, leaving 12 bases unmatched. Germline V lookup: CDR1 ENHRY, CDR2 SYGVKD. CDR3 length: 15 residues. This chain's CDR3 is CAISNRGAPTGIQYF. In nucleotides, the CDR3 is TGTGCCATCAGTAACAGGGGGGCCCCCACAGGCATTCAGTACTTC.

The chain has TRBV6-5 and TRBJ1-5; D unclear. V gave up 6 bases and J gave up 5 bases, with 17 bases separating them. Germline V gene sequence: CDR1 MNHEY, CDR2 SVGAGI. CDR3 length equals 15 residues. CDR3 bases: TGTGCCAGCAGACCCCCGATCGGCTCCGATCAGCCCCAGCATTTT. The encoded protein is CASRPPIGSDQPQHF.